This record concerns one TCR beta chain sequence. The sample comes from a study of blood T cell repertoires in COVID-19. Study context: Italy, Spain and the United States were the sources of the convalescent and acute COVID-19 samples. Sources were T cells, B-cell-depleted T cells, or PBMCs; the material itself was cDNA or gDNA.

Original methodology: By means of reference gene primer amplification, nucleated cell counts were estimated. The table came from immunoSEQ multiplex PCR; TCRdb's copy has only in-frame clones and leaves some out. The V and J calls and clone size were taken over from that table, and D and trimming were inferred from the DNA. The sample has about 280,000 clones; roughly 86% are singletons. Between the trimmed V and J ends, which lost 10 bases and 0 bases, there was a span of 11 bases. The CDR3 is 14 amino acids. Germline CDR1 reads KGHDR; CDR2 reads SFDVKD. Sequencing was done on a sample of peripheral blood. This clonotype was sampled from a middle-aged man with active or convalescent COVID-19. The chain couples TRBV24-1 to TRBJ1-4; D is uncertain. The chain's CDR3 is CATRPGATNEKLFF. In DNA form, the CDR3 reads TGTGCCACGCGGCCCGGGGCAACTAATGAAAAACTGTTTTTT.